Here is one T cell receptor beta chain with its context. Antigen specificity is unknown. Some clones are missing from TCRdb's copy, which holds only in-frame ones; the method was immunoSEQ multiplex PCR. In the table there are nearly 20,000 clones, just over 60% of which are singletons. These data belong to a study of radiation and T cells in renal cell carcinoma. Study-wide findings and caveats: In nephrectomy-only tumors, top 100 clonotypes averaged approximately 40%, versus 54% irradiated. Dominant CDR3 motifs occupied more repertoire in irradiated than control tumors. In blood, top tumor clones expanded by 2 weeks, shrinking by 4.

The treatment was: 15 Gy SBRT to primary tumor, nephrectomy 4 weeks later. Germline CDR1 is SGHTA and CDR2 is FQGNSA. The V gene end was trimmed by 1 base and the J gene end by 6 bases; junction bases not matched to a gene: 12. The CDR3 covers 17 residues. The source of this sequence is a woman aged 70 to 79 with renal cell carcinoma. Specimen: tumor tissue, collected from a patient whose treatment included radiotherapy and nephrectomy. The V and J genes are TRBV7-2 and TRBJ2-3; 8 bases fit TRBD2. The CDR3: CASSLEGVSGTSDTQYF. The CDR3 nucleotides are TGTGCCAGCAGCTTAGAGGGAGTTAGCGGGACCTCCGATACGCAGTATTTT.